Included here is one T cell receptor beta chain sequence, with context. Its antigen specificity is not known. The record has no base qualities; no much larger clone is one base away. The junction carries 20 bases between V and J, which are trimmed by 5 bases and 7 bases respectively. The CDR3, from cysteine to phenylalanine, totals 16 residues. The sequence is cut down to CDR3 DNA, 48 bases in frame from base 1. Sequences SEHNR (CDR1) and FQNEAQ (CDR2) are obtained from the germline V gene (reference sequence). This sample was taken from a study of cytomegalovirus exposure and HLA in healthy donors (dated by TCRdb to about 2017). About the investigation overall: An earlier analysis of roughly 500 of the donors reported 250 to 350 Gb of sequence data and around 110 million unique TCR beta sequences obtained from about 179 million T cells. An early release covering some 640 HLA-typed donors comprised about 320 gigabases of sequencing data and around 80 million unique TCR sequences. Of the 350 to 450 genotyped donors, approximately 83% fell in the genetic ancestry cluster associated with self-reported Caucasian donors. The aim of the study was to test whether cataloging public T cell receptors could identify signatures of past pathogen exposure. Using immunosequencing, the study profiled T cell repertoires from around 670 subjects and related those repertoires to cytomegalovirus serostatus. Besides the first cohort of about 730 subjects, a separate validation cohort made up of over 100 different subjects was used. To predict cytomegalovirus infection status, the study brought together high-throughput TCR immunosequencing, statistical association of individual TCRs with disease status, and machine learning. A later analysis re-examined previously published TCR beta repertoires from around 670 donors and added high-resolution HLA genotyping to investigate patterns of TCR occurrence. The later analysis used no new phenotypic data to find candidate immune exposures, relying instead on TCR beta sequences and their occurrence across donors. In an earlier analysis of 587 of the donors, high-throughput TCR beta sequencing was used to judge whether each TCR beta V gene segment behaved as functional or pseudogenic. Donor age, sex, ethnicity and CMV serostatus were compiled together with the repertoire data. A later genetic analysis used genome-wide SNP genotypes for about 65% of the 666 donors, treating that subset as a discovery cohort. Every repertoire in the discovery cohort had been generated on one and the same sequencing platform. Both class I and class II loci were covered by HLA typing, at four-digit resolution. Typing coverage varied by locus: about 629-640 donors for A, B, C, DRB1 and DQB1; roughly 510 for DQA1; more than 600 for DPA1; approximately 490 for DPB1. Several DR-DQ haplotypes were treated as single units for association and clustering because of strong linkage in the cohort. Across approximately 400 genotyped donors of the cohort, an average of about 240,000 unique TCR beta nucleotide sequences per donor were sequenced, and roughly 20% of those sequences were non-productive.

The cohort was made up of approximately 670 healthy bone marrow donors. Cohort members were all nominally healthy when sampled, although unrecorded immune exposures were likely present. The donor tested CMV seronegative and was one of the 352 seronegative cohort members. Each donor provided a peripheral blood sample, and peripheral blood mononuclear cells were used for TCR beta sequencing. The Qiagen DNeasy Blood Extraction Kit was used to extract genomic DNA from the blood cell samples. Study-wide findings and limitations: Linkage disequilibrium might explain the correlated functional status among segregating V segments, but an unknown experimental factor could not be excluded. The authors suggested that the approach could potentially be extended to other disease states and immunological phenotypes. The cohort was sequenced for TCR beta chains only, and without alpha or paired-chain data the features that could be detected were limited. In the study, some 160 TCR beta chains were listed as associated with cytomegalovirus. Broadly in line with IMGT annotations, most TCR beta V segments showed up in productive rearrangements about 87% or about 30% of the time in an earlier analysis of around 550 of the donors. A later analysis found that most CMV-associated TCR beta chains appeared HLA-restricted, with HLA associations seemingly driven largely by CMV exposure. In a later genetic analysis, fewer N-insertions in productive TCRs were reported among donors in an Asian-associated ancestry cluster than the 666-donor mean. According to a later analysis, TCR association rates differed among HLA loci, with DRB1 alleles showing the most associated TCRs and HLA-C alleles showing the fewest. A group of highly shared sequence variants was considered likely to be a technical artifact of the sequencing pipeline. The classifier was reported to diagnose cytomegalovirus status with high specificity and sensitivity in both the original cohort and the validation cohort. Because HLA typing was missing for some donors at each locus, association tests included only the typed subset. The only immune exposure information available for the cohort was CMV serostatus. A further reported finding was that TCR beta sequences accurately predicted the HLA-A and HLA-B alleles for most subjects in the first cohort. Some IMGT-functional V segments, including TRBV6-2 and TRBV6-3, could not be distinguished by the 87-base-pair reads and were therefore excluded. An association between a missense DCLRE1C variant and V-gene and J-gene trimming of TCR beta chains was found in a later genetic analysis and replicated in an independent cohort. A later analysis found that HLA-associated TCR beta chains were more clonally expanded and had lower generation probabilities than equally common non-associated chains. When HLA alleles, especially DR and DQ, strongly co-occurred, TCR associations were difficult to assign to individual alleles. Presence/absence analyses assumed roughly uniform sequencing depth across donors, an assumption that may not hold. Most TCR sequences were observed very rarely across donors, whereas some public TCRs were present in many individuals. The earlier analysis of about 600 of the donors excluded roughly 16 rarely observed V segments, including chromosome 9 orphons, because counts were too low. According to a later analysis, parvovirus B19, influenza, CMV and Epstein-Barr virus appeared linked to several top co-occurrence clusters. Three of the identified cytomegalovirus-associated TCR beta chains were confirmed in vitro to be specific for cytomegalovirus antigens. In a later analysis, 16,951 TCR beta sequences were associated with specific HLA alleles at a false discovery rate of 0.05.

The method behind the library was the immunoSEQ multiplex PCR assay. For the multiplex PCR, a mixture combining 60 forward primers for TCR Vbeta segments and 13 reverse primers for TCR Jbeta segments was used. Amplification of the CDR3 region of rearranged TCR beta genes was performed with a multiplex PCR assay on genomic DNA. On the Illumina HiSeq System, the amplified TCR beta libraries were sequenced as 87-base-pair reads. Regarding the original processing steps: A later analysis tallied 70 million to 100 million unique TCR beta chains across the 700 or so repertoires, and some 10 million of those chains were shared by two or more donors. To remove PCR and sequencing errors, raw reads were error-corrected and collapsed into unique sequences using a nearest-neighbor algorithm that merged closely related sequences. V, D and J gene segments were assigned by aligning CDR3 sequences to IMGT reference sequences. For a sequence to be retained, at least a six-nucleotide match to both a V gene segment and a J gene segment was required. A rearrangement was called productive if the CDR3 had no stop codons and remained in frame with V and J, and every other rearrangement was called non-productive. CDR3 was defined by IMGT convention, running from the second conserved V-encoded cysteine to the conserved J-encoded phenylalanine. The earlier analysis of 500 to 750 of the donors excluded any sequence lacking an unambiguous match to a single V gene segment. An earlier analysis of 587 of the donors classified V segments as functional when productive rearrangements were above 56.7% and as segregating when the standard deviation between donors was above 5%. A statistical classification framework was built for diagnosing cytomegalovirus status from the catalog of TCR beta chain sequences. In a later analysis, TCR nucleotide sequences were compared against IMGT/GENE-DB human TR gene sequences so that V and J genes could be assigned. A later analysis assigned CDR3 sequences and most-parsimonious VDJ recombination scenarios with the TCRdist pipeline. In a later analysis, each TCR beta chain was defined by its CDR3 amino acid sequence together with its V-gene family, and reads without a unique V-gene family were excluded. In a later analysis, fewer than 650 highly shared, low-generation-probability nucleotide sequences were removed to address suspected cross-contamination and a sequencing artifact. For each public chain, a later analysis derived a clonal expansion index from normalized ranks of inferred template counts within each repertoire. A later analysis computed generation probabilities with a VDJ recombination model fitted to out-of-frame rearrangements, and checked the results against IGoR. In a later analysis, hypergeometric tests were used to score TCR-TCR, TCR-HLA and TCR-CMV co-occurrence, with a repertoire-size bias correction applied to TCR pairs. In a later analysis, false discovery rates were estimated by permuting HLA or CMV assignments 20 times. In a later analysis, co-occurring TCRs were grouped using DBSCAN, with TCRdist sequence similarity added in when clustering inside HLA-allele-positive subsets. Repertoires with fewer than 30,000 or more than 120,000 public chains, plus five repertoires with anomalous nucleotide sharing, were excluded from co-occurrence clustering. Imported from immuneACCESS, the table was reduced by TCRdb to in-frame sequences with V and J called. These copies leave out some clones; in studies compared against another copy, an unresolved V gene accounts for under half, and the cause of the remainder is not known. V and J calls plus clone size are reproduced from that table; the DNA served to infer D and trimming. The sample contains over 130,000 clones, approximately 80% of them found a single time. The ten largest clones take up roughly 1.9% of the sample.

The sequence is built from TRBV7-9 and TRBJ1-4, with a weak D call of TRBD1 (5 bases match). This TCR was sampled from a middle-aged man in good health and CMV-seronegative. The sample consisted of PBMCs. The CDR3 region reads CASSPPGIGTREKLFF. The sequenced DNA is TGTGCCAGCAGCCCACCGGGGATAGGGACTCGTGAAAAACTGTTTTTT.